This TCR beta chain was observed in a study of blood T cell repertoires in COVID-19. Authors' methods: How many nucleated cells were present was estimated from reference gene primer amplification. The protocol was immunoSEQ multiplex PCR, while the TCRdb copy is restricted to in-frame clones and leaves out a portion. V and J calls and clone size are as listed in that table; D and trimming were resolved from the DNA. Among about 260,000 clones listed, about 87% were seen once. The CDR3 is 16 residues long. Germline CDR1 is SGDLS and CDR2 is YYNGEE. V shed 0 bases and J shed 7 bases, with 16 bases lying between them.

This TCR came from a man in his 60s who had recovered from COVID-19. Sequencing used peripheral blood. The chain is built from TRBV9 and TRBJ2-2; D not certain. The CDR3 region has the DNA TGTGCCAGCAGCGTAGGGGCAGGCCACCTCGGCGGGGAGCTGTTTTTT. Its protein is CASSVGAGHLGGELFF.